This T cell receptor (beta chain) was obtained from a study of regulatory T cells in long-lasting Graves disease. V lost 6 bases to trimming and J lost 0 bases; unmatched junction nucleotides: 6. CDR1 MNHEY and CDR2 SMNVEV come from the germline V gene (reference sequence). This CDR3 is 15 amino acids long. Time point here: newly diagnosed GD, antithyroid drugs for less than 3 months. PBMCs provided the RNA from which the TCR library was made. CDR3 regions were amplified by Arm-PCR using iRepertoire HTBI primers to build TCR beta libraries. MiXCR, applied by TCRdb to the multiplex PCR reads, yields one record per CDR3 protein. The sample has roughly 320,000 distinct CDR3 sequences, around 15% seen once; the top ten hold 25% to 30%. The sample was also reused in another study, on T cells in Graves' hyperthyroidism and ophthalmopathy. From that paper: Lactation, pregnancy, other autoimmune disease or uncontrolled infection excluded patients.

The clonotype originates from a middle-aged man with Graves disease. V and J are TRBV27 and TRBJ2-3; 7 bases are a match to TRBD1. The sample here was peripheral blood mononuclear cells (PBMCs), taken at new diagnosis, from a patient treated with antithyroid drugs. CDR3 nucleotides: TGTGCCAGCAGCCGAGGGACAGTTAGCACAGATACGCAGTATTTT. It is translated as CASSRGTVSTDTQYF.